These T cell receptor beta chains were read from a single sample in a study of cytomegalovirus exposure and HLA in healthy donors. Sequencing used immunoSEQ multiplex PCR; TCRdb keeps in-frame clones, though not all of them. The data contain approximately 150,000 clones, around 80% of them seen just once; the ten biggest clones take up 1%. Sequencing input: PBMCs. The receptors were sampled from a woman in her thirties or forties in good health and CMV-seronegative. Both conserved end residues are part of each CDR3. The D gene is left open where the match is weak. Size is omitted from some rows. Given values are once, few, many or a class for expanded clones.

TRBJ1-1 | TRBV5-5 | few | . | CASSLDFPNTEAFF | TGTGCCAGCAGCTTGGACTTTCCGAACACTGAAGCTTTCTTT
TRBJ2-7 | TRBV19 | . | TRBD2 | CASSYSGSLSYEQYF | TGTGCCAGTAGTTATAGCGGGAGTCTATCCTACGAGCAGTACTTC
TRBJ1-2 | TRBV2 | . | TRBD1 | CASSEGLQGVNYGYTF | TGTGCCAGCAGTGAAGGGCTACAGGGGGTTAACTATGGCTACACCTTC
TRBJ1-5 | TRBV7-9 | few | . | CASSARDSSGSNQPQHF | TGTGCCAGCAGCGCCCGGGATTCTTCGGGGAGCAATCAGCCCCAGCATTTT
TRBJ2-1 | TRBV4-2 | few | TRBD2 | CASSGLVIDEQFF | TGTGCCAGCAGCGGACTAGTAATAGATGAGCAGTTCTTC
TRBJ2-2 | TRBV6-1 | . | TRBD2 | CASSGAGGYTGELFF | TGTGCCAGCAGCGGAGCGGGAGGGTACACCGGGGAGCTGTTTTTT
TRBJ1-3 | TRBV6-6 | . | . | CASRRQSSGNTIYF | TGTGCCAGCAGACGACAGAGCTCTGGAAACACCATATATTTT
TRBJ1-1 | TRBV18 | . | . | CASSPEGTEAFF | TGTGCCAGCTCACCCGAGGGCACTGAAGCTTTCTTT
TRBJ2-2 | TRBV29-1 | . | TRBD2 | CSVPIAGMNTGELFF | TGCAGCGTACCTATAGCGGGGATGAACACCGGGGAGCTGTTTTTT
TRBJ2-7 | TRBV30 | . | TRBD2 | CAWSPGTSGSYEQYF | TGTGCCTGGAGTCCCGGGACTAGCGGCTCCTACGAGCAGTACTTC
TRBJ1-1 | TRBV29-1 | . | TRBD1 | CSVVPRTGLMNTEAFF | TGCAGCGTTGTCCCCAGGACAGGCCTTATGAACACTGAAGCTTTCTTT
TRBJ2-7 | TRBV27 | . | TRBD2 | CASSLWTSGRGPYEQYF | TGTGCCAGCAGTTTATGGACTAGCGGGAGAGGGCCCTACGAGCAGTACTTC
TRBJ1-1 | TRBV5-1 | . | . | CASSLTLGEAFF | TGCGCCAGCAGCTTGACTCTCGGGGAAGCTTTCTTT
TRBJ2-3 | TRBV5-1 | . | TRBD1 | CASSLGGTGDSYTDTQYF | TGCGCCAGCAGCTTGGGGGGGACAGGGGACTCCTACACAGATACGCAGTATTTT
TRBJ2-7 | TRBV11-3 | . | TRBD1 | CASSPGGTGPGNNEQYF | TGTGCCAGCAGCCCAGGGGGTACGGGGCCCGGTAACAACGAGCAGTACTTC
TRBJ2-5 | TRBV18 | once | . | CASSAYQETQYF | TGTGCCAGCTCAGCGTACCAAGAGACCCAGTACTTC
TRBJ1-2 | TRBV5-8 | . | TRBD1 | CASSLQQGRRGDGYTF | TGTGCCAGCAGCCTACAACAGGGGCGTCGTGGAGATGGCTACACCTTC
TRBJ2-1 | TRBV9 | . | . | CASSVVSGEQFF | TGTGCCAGCAGCGTAGTCTCGGGAGAGCAGTTCTTC
TRBJ2-7 | TRBV6-6 | . | . | CASTRRQDEQYF | TGTGCCAGCACCCGCAGGCAGGACGAGCAGTACTTC
TRBJ2-7 | TRBV2 | . | TRBD1 | CASRPGQIPYEQYF | TGTGCCAGCAGACCGGGACAGATACCCTACGAGCAGTACTTC
TRBJ1-1 | TRBV9 | . | TRBD1 | CASSPGTDIRSAEAFF | TGTGCCAGCAGCCCCGGGACAGACATTCGAAGCGCTGAAGCTTTCTTT
TRBJ2-1 | TRBV29-1 | . | . | CSVDGGTVNYNEQFF | TGCAGCGTTGATGGGGGGACAGTAAACTACAATGAGCAGTTCTTC
TRBJ2-7 | TRBV28 | once | . | CASSLSQGSYSYEQYF | TGTGCCAGCAGTTTATCCCAGGGTTCGTACTCCTACGAGCAGTACTTC
TRBJ2-5 | TRBV4-2 | . | TRBD1 | CASSPSKGAAQETQYF | TGTGCCAGCAGCCCCTCAAAGGGGGCGGCGCAAGAGACCCAGTACTTC
TRBJ2-7 | TRBV29-1 | . | TRBD2 | CSVLAGGYEQYF | TGCAGCGTACTAGCGGGAGGATACGAGCAGTACTTC
TRBJ2-7 | TRBV2 | . | TRBD1 | CASRPGQRTYEQYF | TGTGCCAGCAGACCGGGACAGCGAACCTACGAGCAGTACTTC
TRBJ2-7 | TRBV9 | . | TRBD2 | CASSTHELAGDEQYF | TGTGCCAGCAGCACCCACGAGCTAGCGGGAGACGAGCAGTACTTC
TRBJ1-1 | TRBV5-1 | . | . | CASSLVKNTEAFF | TGCGCCAGCAGCTTGGTAAAGAACACTGAAGCTTTCTTT
TRBJ1-1 | TRBV30 | . | . | CAWTRRDRISEAFF | TGTGCCTGGACCCGGAGAGACAGGATCTCTGAAGCTTTCTTT
TRBJ1-2 | TRBV29-1 | . | . | CSVEREGTSYGYTF | TGCAGCGTTGAAAGAGAGGGGACATCCTATGGCTACACCTTC
TRBJ2-3 | TRBV7-2 | . | . | CASSLFPESTDTQYF | TGTGCCAGCAGCTTATTTCCAGAAAGCACAGATACGCAGTATTTT
TRBJ2-3 | TRBV11-3 | . | TRBD2 | CASSLGVTSGSTDTQYF | TGTGCCAGCAGCTTAGGAGTGACTAGCGGGAGCACAGATACGCAGTATTTT
TRBJ1-5 | TRBV6-1 | few | TRBD1 | CASSEQGAQSKPQHF | TGTGCCAGCAGTGAACAGGGGGCGCAAAGTAAGCCCCAGCATTTT
TRBJ1-4 | TRBV14 | . | . | CASSQAWTALVGEKLFF | TGTGCCAGCAGCCAAGCGTGGACAGCACTAGTCGGGGAAAAACTGTTTTTT
TRBJ1-1 | TRBV14 | . | . | CASSQEGGTEAFF | TGTGCCAGCAGCCAAGAGGGGGGCACTGAAGCTTTCTTT
TRBJ2-3 | TRBV4-1 | . | TRBD2 | CASSQDAGVGGGTQYF | TGCGCCAGCAGCCAAGATGCGGGAGTGGGTGGTGGTACGCAGTATTTT
TRBJ2-1 | TRBV7-9 | . | . | CASSPGLLPGSEQFF | TGTGCCAGCAGCCCTGGACTGCTACCGGGTAGTGAGCAGTTCTTC
TRBJ2-7 | TRBV5-4 | . | TRBD2 | CASSIQTSEEQYF | TGTGCCAGCAGCATCCAGACTAGCGAAGAGCAGTACTTC
TRBJ2-5 | TRBV27 | . | . | CASVGRGGGTQYF | TGTGCCAGCGTGGGTCGCGGTGGTGGGACCCAGTACTTC
TRBJ2-3 | TRBV4-2 | . | TRBD2 | CASSQGEREATDTQYF | TGTGCCAGCAGCCAAGGGGAGCGGGAAGCCACAGATACGCAGTATTTT
TRBJ2-2 | TRBV28 | once | TRBD1 | CASSFGGQGTGELFF | TGTGCCAGCAGTTTTGGTGGACAGGGAACCGGGGAGCTGTTTTTT
TRBJ2-5 | TRBV9 | . | . | CASSVALGETQYF | TGTGCCAGCAGCGTAGCACTAGGAGAGACCCAGTACTTC
TRBJ1-2 | TRBV28 | . | . | CASIGTGGGRYGYTF | TGTGCCAGCATCGGTACGGGGGGAGGACGCTATGGCTACACCTTC
TRBJ2-3 | TRBV5-1 | . | TRBD1 | CASSPGQANTDTQYF | TGCGCCAGCAGCCCTGGACAGGCGAACACAGATACGCAGTATTTT
TRBJ2-4 | TRBV28 | few | TRBD1 | CASSFPSPGTGGTIQYF | TGTGCCAGCAGTTTCCCTTCGCCCGGGACAGGGGGCACCATTCAGTACTTC
TRBJ2-3 | TRBV6-1 | . | TRBD1 | CASSEMPPGTGAADTQYF | TGTGCCAGCAGTGAAATGCCCCCCGGGACAGGGGCCGCAGATACGCAGTATTTT
TRBJ2-1 | TRBV13 | once | . | CASSLERSRVTSEQFF | TGTGCCAGCAGCTTAGAGCGGAGCAGAGTCACGAGTGAGCAGTTCTTC
TRBJ2-7 | TRBV5-1 | . | . | CASSLEAPAYEQYF | TGCGCCAGCAGCTTGGAAGCGCCTGCCTACGAGCAGTACTTC
TRBJ1-1 | TRBV7-2 | once | . | CASSSISGETEAFF | TGTGCCAGCAGCTCCATCTCGGGAGAAACTGAAGCTTTCTTT
TRBJ1-5 | TRBV27 | . | . | CASSKTTDKGNQPQHF | TGTGCCAGCAGCAAAACCACGGACAAGGGGAATCAGCCCCAGCATTTT
TRBJ2-3 | TRBV30 | once | TRBD2 | CLACSGGCWTQYF | TGTCTGGCATGTAGCGGGGGGTGTTGGACGCAGTATTTT
TRBJ2-7 | TRBV19 | . | TRBD1 | CASSTLDRGNDEQYF | TGTGCCAGTAGTACCCTGGACAGGGGGAACGACGAGCAGTACTTC
TRBJ2-5 | TRBV5-1 | . | TRBD1 | CASSPGQGTGETQYF | TGCGCCAGCAGCCCGGGACAGGGTACTGGGGAGACCCAGTACTTC